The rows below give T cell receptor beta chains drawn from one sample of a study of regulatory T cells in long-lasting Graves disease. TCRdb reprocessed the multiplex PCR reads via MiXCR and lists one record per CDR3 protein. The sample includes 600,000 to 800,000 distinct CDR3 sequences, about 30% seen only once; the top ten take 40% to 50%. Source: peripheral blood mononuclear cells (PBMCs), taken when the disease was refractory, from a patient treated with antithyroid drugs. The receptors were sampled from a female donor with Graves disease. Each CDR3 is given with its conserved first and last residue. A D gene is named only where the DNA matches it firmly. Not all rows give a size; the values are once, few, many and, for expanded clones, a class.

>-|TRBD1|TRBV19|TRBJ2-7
TGTGCCAGTAGCAACACCGGGACAGTTTACGAGCAGTACTTC
CASSNTGTVYEQYF
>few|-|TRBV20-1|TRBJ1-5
TGCAGTGCTAGAGCCAAGACAGGAGTAGGTCAAAATCAGCCCCAGCATTTT
CSARAKTGVGQNQPQHF
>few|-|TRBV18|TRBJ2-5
TGTGCCAGCTCAACCCTTAGCGGAGGAGGGGAGACCCAGTACTTC
CASSTLSGGGETQYF
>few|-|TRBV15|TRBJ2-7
TGTGCCACCAGAGGTCTAGGGACGGATTACGAGCAGTACTTC
CATRGLGTDYEQYF
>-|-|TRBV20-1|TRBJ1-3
TGCAGTGCTAGTCCCGGCCCAAACACCATATATTTT
CSASPGPNTIYF
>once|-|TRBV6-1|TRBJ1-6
TGTGCCAGCGCAAACTACGGTGGAGCAGGTAGTTCACCCCTCCACTTT
CASANYGGAGSSPLHF
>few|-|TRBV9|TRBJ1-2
TGTGCCAGCAGCGTAGTGGGCTCCCCTAACTATGGCTACACCTTC
CASSVVGSPNYGYTF
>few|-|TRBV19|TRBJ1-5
TGTGCCAGTAGATCGGGGGTTCAGCCCCAGCATTTT
CASRSGVQPQHF
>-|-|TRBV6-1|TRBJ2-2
TGTGCCAGCAGAGAACAGGGTCGGACGAACACCGGGGAGCTGTTTTTT
CASREQGRTNTGELFF
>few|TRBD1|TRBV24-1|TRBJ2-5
TGTGCCACCAGTGACGGACAGGGGGCGAGGGAGACCCAGTACTTC
CATSDGQGARETQYF
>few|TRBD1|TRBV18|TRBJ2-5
TGTGCCAGCTCACCTACGACAGGGCAAGAGACCCAGTACTTC
CASSPTTGQETQYF
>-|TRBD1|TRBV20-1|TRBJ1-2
TGCAGTGCTAGAGAGCTTGGACAGGACTATGGCTACACCTTC
CSARELGQDYGYTF
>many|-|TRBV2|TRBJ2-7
TGTGCCAGCTCGGGGCGCGAGCAGTACTTC
CASSGREQYF
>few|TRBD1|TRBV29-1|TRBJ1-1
TGCAGCGTTAGACAGGGGGCCACTGAAGCTTTCTTT
CSVRQGATEAFF
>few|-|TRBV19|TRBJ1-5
TGTGCCAGTAGTATGTTGGGTCAGCCCCAGCATTTT
CASSMLGQPQHF
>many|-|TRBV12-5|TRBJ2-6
TGTGCTAGTGGCCCTGACACCTCTGGGGCCAACGTCCTGACTTTC
CASGPDTSGANVLTF
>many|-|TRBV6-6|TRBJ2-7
TGTGCCAGCAGTTACTCGGACACCTACGAGCAGTACTTC
CASSYSDTYEQYF
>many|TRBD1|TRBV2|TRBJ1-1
TGTGCCAGCATGAAGGACCGGGACAGGGTAATGAACACTGAAGCTTTCTTT
CASMKDRDRVMNTEAFF
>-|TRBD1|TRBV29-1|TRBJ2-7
TGCAGCGTCGTCACAGGGGCCTACGAGCAGTACTTC
CSVVTGAYEQYF
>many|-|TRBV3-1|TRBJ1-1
TGTGCCAGCAGCCAACAGCCATTGAACACTGAAGCTTTCTTT
CASSQQPLNTEAFF
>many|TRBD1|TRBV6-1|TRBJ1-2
TGTGCCAGCAGTGACGCGGCCCGGGACAGGAACTATGGCTACACCTTC
CASSDAARDRNYGYTF
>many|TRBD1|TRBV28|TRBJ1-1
TGTGCCAGCAGTCTGACAGGGAACTCGAACACTGAAGCTTTCTTT
CASSLTGNSNTEAFF
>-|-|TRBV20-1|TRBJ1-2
TGCAGTGCTAGGGTTCCCCGACAGCCCGGGGGTGGCTACACCTTC
CSARVPRQPGGGYTF
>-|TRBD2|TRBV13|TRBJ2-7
TGTGCCAGCAGCTTAGGGTCCTGGGGCGGGAGCTACGAGCAGTACTTC
CASSLGSWGGSYEQYF
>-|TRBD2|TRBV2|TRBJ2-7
TGTGCCAGCAGTGAATTCGGGGGGACTAGCGGGAGTGGCGAGCAGTACTTC
CASSEFGGTSGSGEQYF
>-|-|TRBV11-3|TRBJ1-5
TGTGCCAGCAGCTTCCTTCAGCCCCAGCATTTT
CASSFLQPQHF
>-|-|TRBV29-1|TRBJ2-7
TGCAGCGTTGCGGGGGACAGCTACGAGCAGTACTTC
CSVAGDSYEQYF
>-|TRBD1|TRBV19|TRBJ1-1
TGTGCCAGTAGTATAAGGGGGCCGATGAACACTGAAGCTTTCTTT
CASSIRGPMNTEAFF
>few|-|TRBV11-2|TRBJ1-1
TGTGCCAGCAGCTCCACCCCGGTGGCAGAGGGGAACACTGAAGCTTTCTTT
CASSSTPVAEGNTEAFF
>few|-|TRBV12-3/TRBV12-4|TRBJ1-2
TGTGCCAGCAGTTCTGAGACACGCTATGGCTACACCTTC
CASSSETRYGYTF
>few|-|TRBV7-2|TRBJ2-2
TGTGCCAGCAGCTTAGCAGGGGAGTCCGGGGAGTTGTTTTTT
CASSLAGESGELFF
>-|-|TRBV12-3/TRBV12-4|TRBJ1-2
TGTGCCAGCAGTTTAGGTCCGGGGAGCTACACCTTC
CASSLGPGSYTF
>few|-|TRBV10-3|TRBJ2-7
TGTGCCATCAGTGACAGATTGGCCTACGAGCAGTACTTC
CAISDRLAYEQYF
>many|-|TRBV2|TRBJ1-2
TGTGCCAGCAGTGCCATGAGGGCGGCCACTAACTATGGCTACACCTTC
CASSAMRAATNYGYTF
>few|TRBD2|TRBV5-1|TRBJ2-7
TGTGCCAGCAGCTTAGTAGCGGGGAGATCCGAGCAGTACTTC
CASSLVAGRSEQYF
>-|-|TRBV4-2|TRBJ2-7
TGTGCCAGCAGCCAAGGTGGGGAAAACCCCTACGAGCAGTACTTC
CASSQGGENPYEQYF
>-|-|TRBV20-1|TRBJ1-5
TGCAGTGCTAGGAGGGACAATAGCAATCAGCCCCAGCATTTT
CSARRDNSNQPQHF